This record covers a single T cell receptor beta chain. What it recognizes is unknown. CDR3 size: 16 residues. In germline, CDR1 is SGDLS, CDR2 YYNGEE. V lost 0 bases to trimming and J lost 0 bases, with 13 bases between them. These data come from a study of Tregs in tolerant kidney transplant recipients. Whole-study results and caveats: Activated donor B cell expansion appeared to reveal the most relevant donor-specific TCRbeta repertoire. This study did not directly address biological reproducibility.

Assay used: immunoSEQ multiplex PCR; TCRdb lists only in-frame clones, some missing. The profile shows about 240,000 clones, more than 65% of them singletons. The sequencing input was CD4+ T cells from blood. This TCR came from a human donor in good health. V gene TRBV9 combines with J gene TRBJ2-7, with D unresolved. Written as DNA, the CDR3 is TGTGCCAGCAGCGTAGATGAATGGTACAACTCCTACGAGCAGTACTTC. Its protein is CASSVDEWYNSYEQYF.